This T cell receptor beta chain was observed in a study of T cell changes during pregnancy in multiple sclerosis. The V and J ends lost 3 bases and 3 bases respectively, with 14 bases between them. The CDR3 extends over 15 amino acids. The germline CDR1 and CDR2 sequences are LNHNV and YYDKDF (reference sequence). Repertoires were generated with immunoSEQ multiplex PCR, while TCRdb's copy carries only in-frame clones and drops some. The sample holds 50,000 to 60,000 clones; 80% to 90% are singletons and the top ten take approximately 0.6%. This sequence was found in a female donor with multiple sclerosis, enrolled in a pregnancy study. J is TRBJ1-2 and V is TRBV15; D perhaps matches TRBD1 (5 bases). This sample comprised CD4+ T cells from peripheral blood mononuclear cells, obtained in the first trimester of pregnancy. The CDR3 sequence is CATSSPLGLHYGYTF. The CDR3 nucleotides are TGTGCCACCAGCAGCCCTTTGGGACTCCACTATGGCTACACCTTC.